These T cell receptor beta chains were read from a single sample in a study of siplizumab effects on memory and regulatory T cells. TCRdb's table, derived via immunoSEQ multiplex PCR, lists solely in-frame clones and lacks some. The sample shows some 7,000 clones, roughly 70% of them seen only once. The sample comprised effector memory CD8+ T cells sorted from blood. The source is a human donor in good health. The CDR3 runs from the conserved cysteine through the conserved F or W. Fields, in order: CDR3 protein, J gene, V gene.

CASSLNGPATNEKLFF TRBJ1-4 TRBV5-1
CASSVPRVSGAGVTDTQYF TRBJ2-3 TRBV9
CAWSWLGEKLFF TRBJ1-4 TRBV30
CASRETDYYNSPLHF TRBJ1-6 TRBV9
CATSRVGSGYTF TRBJ1-2 TRBV15
CASSRGRVRGHTDTQYF TRBJ2-3 TRBV19
CASSHPGTGASYGYTF TRBJ1-2 TRBV4-2
CASSIRGKNEKLFF TRBJ1-4 TRBV19
CASSLEGLAGKETQYF TRBJ2-5 TRBV7-3
CASSEKAENSYEQYF . TRBV6-4
CASSVEEVGPGYTF TRBJ1-2 TRBV9
CASSLVGTGLNTEAFF TRBJ1-1 TRBV13
CASSEAGGLTYNEQFF TRBJ2-1 TRBV2
CASSQDAGTGTLNEKLFF TRBJ1-4 TRBV4-2
CASRSPGPNQPQHF TRBJ1-5 TRBV27
CARCPGRVMSSYNEQFF TRBJ2-1 TRBV5-3
CASSLQGNTIYF TRBJ1-3 TRBV5-4
CASSEMTGNTGELFF TRBJ2-2 TRBV6-1
CASSLGAANSPLHF TRBJ1-6 TRBV11-3
CASRIGRGLQETQYF TRBJ2-5 TRBV7-6
CASSKKGLAAYEQYF TRBJ2-7 TRBV21-1
CASSSEAGGHEQYF TRBJ2-7 TRBV27
CASSRFGLPSYEQYF TRBJ2-7 TRBV4-2
CASSQEWFGQGYDTEAFF TRBJ1-1 TRBV14